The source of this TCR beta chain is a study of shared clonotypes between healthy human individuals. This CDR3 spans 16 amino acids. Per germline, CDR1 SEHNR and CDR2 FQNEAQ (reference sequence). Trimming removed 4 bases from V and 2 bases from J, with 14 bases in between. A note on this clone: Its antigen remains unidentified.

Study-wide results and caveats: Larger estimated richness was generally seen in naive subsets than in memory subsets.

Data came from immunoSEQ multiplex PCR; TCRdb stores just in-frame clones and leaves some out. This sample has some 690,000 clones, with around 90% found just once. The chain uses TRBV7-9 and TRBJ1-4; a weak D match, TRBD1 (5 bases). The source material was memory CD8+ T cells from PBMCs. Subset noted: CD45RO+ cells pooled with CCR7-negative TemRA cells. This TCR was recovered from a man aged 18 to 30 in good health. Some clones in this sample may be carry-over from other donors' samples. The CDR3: CASSSTGRGTNEKLFF. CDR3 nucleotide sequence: TGTGCCAGCAGCTCAACAGGCCGGGGGACTAATGAAAAACTGTTTTTT.